Listed below are T cell receptor beta chains from one sample, sequenced in a study of T cells in Graves' hyperthyroidism and ophthalmopathy. TCRdb reanalysed the multiplex PCR reads using MiXCR and keeps one entry per CDR3 protein. The data hold around 700,000 distinct CDR3 sequences, with about 35% observed a single time. Sequenced: blood. These receptors were obtained from a woman in her thirties or forties with Graves' hyperthyroidism. The CDR3 runs from the conserved cysteine through the conserved F or W. A D gene is named only where the DNA matches it firmly. The size entry is marked missing in some rows and otherwise reads once, few, many or a size class.

V	length	J	size	D	CDR3	DNA
TRBV3-1	12	TRBJ2-3	few	NA	CASSQVKDTQYF	TGTGCCAGCAGCCAAGTGAAAGATACGCAGTATTTT
TRBV20-1	13	TRBJ2-7	few	NA	CSALSGELYEQYF	TGCAGTGCCTTATCAGGGGAACTCTACGAGCAGTACTTC
TRBV6-1	10	TRBJ2-6	NA	TRBD1	CASRTGRLTF	TGTGCCAGCAGGACAGGGAGACTGACTTTC
TRBV7-9	16	TRBJ1-4	many	NA	CASSLRTAFALEKLFF	TGTGCCAGCAGCTTGAGGACAGCATTTGCCCTCGAAAAACTGTTTTTT
TRBV2	13	TRBJ1-2	NA	NA	CASNYDSLYGYTF	TGTGCCAGCAACTATGACAGCCTCTATGGCTACACCTTC
TRBV20-1	13	TRBJ1-2	few	NA	CSATLPETYGYTF	TGCAGTGCCACCCTTCCGGAGACCTATGGCTACACCTTC
TRBV19	13	TRBJ1-4	many	TRBD1	CASSSTGDEKLFF	TGTGCCAGTAGCTCGACAGGGGACGAAAAACTGTTTTTT
TRBV7-2	13	TRBJ2-7	few	TRBD2	CASSGGGTDEQYF	TGTGCCAGCAGCGGGGGGGGTACGGATGAGCAGTACTTC
TRBV19	14	TRBJ2-7	few	NA	CASSRGTVSYEQYF	TGTGCCAGTAGTCGGGGGACGGTCTCCTACGAGCAGTACTTC
TRBV20-1	14	TRBJ1-1	few	NA	CSANSGSGNTEAFF	TGCAGTGCTAACTCAGGGTCAGGAAACACTGAAGCTTTCTTT
TRBV6-6	14	TRBJ1-1	many	NA	CASRLGHPNTEAFF	TGTGCCAGCAGACTCGGACACCCGAACACTGAAGCTTTCTTT
TRBV15	17	TRBJ2-3	few	NA	CATSKSFLGGGTDTQYF	TGTGCCACCAGCAAGTCCTTCTTGGGGGGCGGCACAGATACGCAGTATTTT
TRBV7-2	15	TRBJ1-3	once	TRBD1	CASSLRTGNGNTIYF	TGTGCCAGCAGCCTAAGGACAGGGAATGGAAACACCATATATTTT
TRBV25-1	13	TRBJ2-7	NA	TRBD2	CASRTSGMDEQYF	TGTGCCAGCAGGACTAGCGGGATGGACGAGCAGTACTTC
TRBV10-3	15	TRBJ1-6	many	TRBD1	CASSDGEQGLILLHF	TGTGCCAGCAGTGATGGTGAACAGGGGCTAATTCTCCTCCACTTT
TRBV29-1	11	TRBJ1-1	once	NA	CSVVGYNEAFF	TGCAGCGTGGTAGGGTACAATGAAGCTTTCTTT
TRBV14	14	TRBJ1-6	many	NA	CASSQERGASPLHF	TGTGCCAGCAGCCAAGAGCGGGGCGCCTCACCCCTCCACTTT
TRBV28	12	TRBJ2-7	few	NA	CASRPQGPEQYF	TGTGCCAGCAGGCCACAGGGCCCCGAGCAGTACTTC
TRBV2	10	TRBJ2-7	many	NA	CASSAYGQYF	TGTGCCAGCAGTGCTTACGGGCAGTACTTC
TRBV10-1	14	TRBJ2-7	NA	TRBD2	CASSDGTSGYEQYF	TGCGCCAGCAGTGATGGGACTAGCGGGTACGAGCAGTACTTC
TRBV24-1	15	TRBJ2-5	NA	TRBD2	CASKSSGRADETQYF	TGTGCCAGCAAGTCTAGCGGGAGGGCCGATGAGACCCAGTACTTC
TRBV20-1	15	TRBJ2-5	NA	NA	CSARDPSVGGETQYF	TGCAGTGCTAGAGACCCAAGTGTGGGGGGCGAGACCCAGTACTTC
TRBV10-3	13	TRBJ1-2	NA	NA	CAISSLTGIRYTF	TGTGCCATCAGTTCACTAACTGGTATCCGCTACACCTTC
TRBV7-8	15	TRBJ1-6	NA	NA	CASSLAHEARSPLHF	TGTGCCAGCAGCTTAGCGCACGAGGCCCGATCACCCCTCCACTTT
TRBV5-6	16	TRBJ2-5	NA	TRBD1	CASSLVDRALGETQYF	TGTGCCAGCAGCTTGGTAGACAGGGCTTTAGGAGAGACCCAGTACTTC
TRBV12-3/TRBV12-4	14	TRBJ1-2	many	NA	CASSLVPGTRGYTF	TGTGCCAGCAGTTTAGTCCCAGGGACTCGTGGCTACACCTTC
TRBV5-4	15	TRBJ1-2	NA	TRBD1	CASNPPGQGGYGYTF	TGTGCCAGCAACCCACCTGGTCAGGGGGGCTATGGCTACACCTTC
TRBV7-8	14	TRBJ1-2	many	TRBD1	CASSPVDRGSGYTF	TGTGCCAGCAGCCCCGTGGACAGGGGTTCAGGCTACACCTTC
TRBV7-2	14	TRBJ1-4	many	NA	CASSLTGINEKLFF	TGTGCCAGCAGCCTGACAGGCATTAATGAAAAACTGTTTTTT
TRBV6-5	12	TRBJ2-7	many	TRBD2	CASSYDRRELYF	TGTGCCAGCAGTTACGACCGGCGGGAGTTGTACTTC
TRBV6-6	15	TRBJ2-6	many	NA	CASSDWDSGANVLTF	TGTGCCAGCAGCGACTGGGACTCTGGGGCCAACGTCCTGACTTTC
TRBV25-1	13	TRBJ1-1	NA	NA	CASTRGGNTEAFF	TGTGCCAGTACCCGCGGGGGGAACACTGAAGCTTTCTTT
TRBV20-1	16	TRBJ2-7	few	NA	CSASEGGGVWVREQYF	TGCAGTGCTAGCGAGGGGGGAGGTGTTTGGGTACGCGAGCAGTACTTC
TRBV25-1	15	TRBJ1-3	NA	NA	CASSEWEGTGNTIYF	TGTGCCAGCAGTGAATGGGAGGGGACTGGAAACACCATATATTTT
TRBV2	15	TRBJ1-5	many	NA	CASSESLGRNQPQHF	TGTGCCAGCAGTGAAAGTCTAGGGAGGAATCAGCCCCAGCATTTT
TRBV7-2	15	TRBJ1-2	NA	TRBD1	CASSLTGDGVYGYTF	TGTGCCAGCAGTTTAACAGGGGACGGGGTCTATGGCTACACCTTC
TRBV6-1	14	TRBJ2-2	NA	NA	CASSPPGYTGELVF	TGTGCCAGCAGCCCTCCGGGCTACACCGGGGAGCTGGTTTTT
TRBV19	13	TRBJ1-2	many	NA	CASVERTNYGYTF	TGTGCCAGTGTCGAACGGACTAACTATGGCTACACCTTC
TRBV7-9	17	TRBJ2-2	many	TRBD1	CALTTTQTGINTGELFF	TGTGCCCTAACTACGACCCAGACAGGGATCAACACCGGGGAGCTGTTTTTT
TRBV2	13	TRBJ1-2	NA	TRBD1	CASNFGTGGGYTF	TGTGCCAGCAATTTCGGGACAGGGGGCGGCTACACCTTC
TRBV2	13	TRBJ2-3	NA	NA	CASSESPLDTQYF	TGTGCCAGCAGTGAAAGCCCCCTAGATACGCAGTATTTT
TRBV19	14	TRBJ2-3	once	NA	CASSLWNPTDTQYF	TGTGCCAGTAGTCTCTGGAACCCCACAGATACGCAGTATTTT
TRBV12-3/TRBV12-4	18	TRBJ1-1	NA	TRBD1	CASRGVMRTGHMNTEAFF	TGTGCCAGCAGAGGGGTTATGAGGACAGGACACATGAACACTGAAGCTTTCTTT
TRBV5-6	14	TRBJ2-7	few	NA	CASSPIQGSYEQYF	TGTGCCAGCAGCCCGATACAGGGTTCCTACGAGCAGTACTTC
TRBV7-6	17	TRBJ1-2	many	TRBD1	CASSSRTGADLNYGYTF	TGTGCCAGCAGCTCCAGGACAGGGGCCGACCTAAACTATGGCTACACCTTC
TRBV7-2	18	TRBJ2-2	NA	TRBD2	CASSRRTRRGGRGGELFF	TGTGCCAGCAGTCGTCGGACGCGGCGGGGGGGCCGGGGCGGGGAGCTGTTTTTT
TRBV10-3	14	TRBJ1-1	NA	NA	CAILGAAQVPEAFF	TGTGCCATCCTGGGCGCGGCGCAGGTCCCTGAAGCTTTCTTT
TRBV6-5	14	TRBJ1-2	many	NA	CASSPLDGIYGYTF	TGTGCCAGCAGCCCATTGGACGGGATCTATGGCTACACCTTC
TRBV10-3	14	TRBJ2-5	many	NA	CAISEGRDGETQYF	TGTGCCATCAGTGAGGGCAGGGACGGAGAGACCCAGTACTTC
TRBV7-9	11	TRBJ1-1	NA	NA	CASSPSGMAFF	TGTGCCAGCAGCCCGAGCGGGATGGCTTTCTTT
TRBV7-9	15	TRBJ1-2	NA	TRBD1	CASSLGDTGEGGYTF	TGTGCCAGCAGCCTTGGGGACACAGGGGAAGGTGGCTACACCTTC